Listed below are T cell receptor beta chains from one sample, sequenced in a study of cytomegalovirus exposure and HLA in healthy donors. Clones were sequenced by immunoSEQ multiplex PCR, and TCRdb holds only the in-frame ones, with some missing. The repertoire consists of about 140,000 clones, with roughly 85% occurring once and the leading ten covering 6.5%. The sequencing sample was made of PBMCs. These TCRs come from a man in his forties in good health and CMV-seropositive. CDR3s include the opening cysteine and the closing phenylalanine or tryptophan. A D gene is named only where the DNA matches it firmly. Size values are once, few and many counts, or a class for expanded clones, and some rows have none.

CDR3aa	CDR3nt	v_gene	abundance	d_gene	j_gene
CASSSRRDTGELFF	TGTGCCAGCAGTTCCAGGCGGGACACCGGGGAGCTGTTTTTT	TRBV27	few	-	TRBJ2-2
CASSSLAGANTEAFF	TGTGCCAGCAGCTCACTAGCCGGGGCGAACACTGAAGCTTTCTTT	TRBV7-6	-	-	TRBJ1-1
CASKRTGGSDEQYF	TGTGCCAGTAAGAGGACAGGGGGCTCCGACGAGCAGTACTTC	TRBV19	-	TRBD1	TRBJ2-7
CASSLGDTGELFF	TGTGCCAGCAGCTTAGGAGACACCGGGGAGCTGTTTTTT	TRBV7-9	-	-	TRBJ2-2
CASHEAGNEKLFF	TGTGCCAGCCACGAGGCGGGTAATGAAAAACTGTTTTTT	TRBV10-3	once	-	TRBJ1-4
CASSLGRGNYEQYF	TGTGCCAGTTCCCTGGGCAGGGGGAACTACGAGCAGTACTTC	TRBV19	-	TRBD1	TRBJ2-7
CASSEQGSFNSPLHF	TGTGCCAGCAGTGAACAGGGGTCATTTAATTCACCCCTCCACTTT	TRBV6-1	once	-	TRBJ1-6
CASSSFTLAGAYNEQFF	TGTGCCAGCAGTTCCTTTACACTAGCGGGAGCCTACAATGAGCAGTTCTTC	TRBV28	-	TRBD2	TRBJ2-1
CASSFTGVGQPQHF	TGCGCCAGCAGCTTTACAGGGGTGGGTCAGCCCCAGCATTTT	TRBV5-1	-	TRBD1	TRBJ1-5
CASSQDFVSGEITFF	TGTGCCAGCAGCCAAGATTTCGTTAGTGGGGAGATAACTTTCTTT	TRBV14	once	-	TRBJ1-1
CASSLDINMNTEAFF	TGCGCCAGCAGCTTGGATATAAACATGAACACTGAAGCTTTCTTT	TRBV5-1	-	-	TRBJ1-1
CASSRLAEAGGEQFF	TGTGCCAGCAGTCGATTAGCGGAAGCGGGGGGTGAGCAGTTCTTC	TRBV6-5	-	TRBD2	TRBJ2-1
CAWNPGRGRPNTQYF	TGTGCCTGGAACCCGGGCAGGGGGAGGCCAAATACGCAGTATTTT	TRBV30	-	-	TRBJ2-3
CASSLGRESEQFF	TGTGCCAGCAGCTTAGGGCGGGAGTCTGAGCAGTTCTTC	TRBV11-3	-	TRBD2	TRBJ2-1
CASSFGHSRETQYF	TGTGCCAGCAGCTTCGGTCATTCCCGGGAGACCCAGTACTTC	TRBV7-3	few	-	TRBJ2-5
CSVEVGTQPYGYTF	TGCAGCGTTGAAGTAGGGACTCAACCCTATGGCTACACCTTC	TRBV29-1	once	-	TRBJ1-2
CASSQETGWAQYF	TGTGCCAGCAGCCAAGAAACAGGCTGGGCACAGTACTTC	TRBV4-2	-	-	TRBJ2-7
CASSLELAAYEQYF	TGTGCCAGCAGCTTAGAACTAGCCGCCTACGAGCAGTACTTC	TRBV11-2	-	-	TRBJ2-7
CASSLGQKAEAFF	TGTGCCAGCAGCTTGGGACAGAAGGCTGAAGCTTTCTTT	TRBV7-8	-	TRBD1	TRBJ1-1
CASGPPGGGGNTEAFF	TGTGCTAGTGGTCCTCCGGGTGGGGGGGGGAACACTGAAGCTTTCTTT	TRBV12-5	-	-	TRBJ1-1
CASSLSGTAYEQYF	TGTGCCAGCAGTTTATCGGGGACTGCCTACGAGCAGTACTTC	TRBV27	-	-	TRBJ2-7
CASSRGTGWEGTEAFF	TGTGCCAGCAGCCGAGGGACAGGGTGGGAGGGCACTGAAGCTTTCTTT	TRBV14	-	TRBD1	TRBJ1-1
CASSFVSGSSETQYF	TGCGCCAGCAGCTTTGTAAGCGGGAGTTCAGAGACCCAGTACTTC	TRBV5-1	once	TRBD2	TRBJ2-5
CASRLGDSTTNEKLFF	TGTGCCAGTAGACTAGGGGACAGTACAACTAATGAAAAACTGTTTTTT	TRBV19	-	TRBD1	TRBJ1-4
CSSSFGTSTYEQYF	TGTTCCAGCAGCTTCGGGACTAGCACGTACGAGCAGTACTTC	TRBV7-9	few	TRBD2	TRBJ2-7
CAWGTVTFREQYF	TGTGCCTGGGGGACAGTAACCTTCCGCGAGCAGTACTTC	TRBV30	-	TRBD1	TRBJ2-7
CASSLRPGQELFF	TGTGCCAGCAGCTTACGGCCAGGTCAGGAGCTGTTTTTT	TRBV7-9	-	-	TRBJ2-2
CASSLESIGGGDTIYF	TGCGCCAGCAGCCTTGAAAGTATTGGGGGAGGAGACACCATATATTTT	TRBV5-1	-	-	TRBJ1-3
CASSSGTKYQETQYF	TGTGCCAGCAGCTCCGGGACTAAATATCAAGAGACCCAGTACTTC	TRBV5-8	-	TRBD2	TRBJ2-5
CASSEQGMGDEQYF	TGTGCCAGCAGTGAACAGGGAATGGGTGACGAGCAGTACTTC	TRBV2	few	-	TRBJ2-7
CASSLSWQAGTEAFF	TGTGCCAGCAGTTTATCGTGGCAGGCTGGCACTGAAGCTTTCTTT	TRBV27	few	-	TRBJ1-1
CASSEQRGRGELFF	TGTGCCAGCAGTGAACAAAGGGGGCGGGGGGAGCTGTTTTTT	TRBV6-1	-	TRBD1	TRBJ2-2
CSSSLGNWGQKNTEAFF	TGTTCCAGCAGCTTAGGGAATTGGGGACAGAAGAACACTGAAGCTTTCTTT	TRBV7-9	-	TRBD1	TRBJ1-1
CASSPRAIRQGEQYF	TGTGCCAGCAGTCCCCGGGCCATCCGGCAGGGCGAGCAGTACTTC	TRBV27	-	-	TRBJ2-7